This TCR beta chain was observed in a study of T cell responses to AZD1222 COVID-19 vaccine. Study observations and caveats: It was only six AZD1222 recipients who were seropositive at baseline. Close to half of all spike-specific TCRs reportedly target regions of the variants that are unmutated. The donor group comprised mostly white British people and more females; the analysis possibly underestimated clonal diversity. Along spike, vaccine-associated CD4 TCRs were found throughout, with dominance at 160-218 and 743-854.

TCRdb keeps only in-frame clones here, not all; method: immunoSEQ multiplex PCR. This table has 250,000 or so clones, 90% to 95% appearing once. A note on this clone: Its specificity is not known.

Trimming removed 3 bases at V and 4 bases at J, with 10 bases between. CDR3 size: 14 residues. Germline CDR1 is LNHDA and CDR2 is SQIVND (reference sequence). The V gene is TRBV19, the J gene TRBJ2-1; tentative D call: TRBD2 (5 bases). The sample in question was peripheral blood, obtained on day 0 of AZD1222 vaccination. The sequence was obtained from an adult in good health. The CDR3 here is CASSIGGLYNEQFF. The CDR3 bases are TGTGCCAGTAGTATTGGAGGCCTTTACAATGAGCAGTTCTTC.